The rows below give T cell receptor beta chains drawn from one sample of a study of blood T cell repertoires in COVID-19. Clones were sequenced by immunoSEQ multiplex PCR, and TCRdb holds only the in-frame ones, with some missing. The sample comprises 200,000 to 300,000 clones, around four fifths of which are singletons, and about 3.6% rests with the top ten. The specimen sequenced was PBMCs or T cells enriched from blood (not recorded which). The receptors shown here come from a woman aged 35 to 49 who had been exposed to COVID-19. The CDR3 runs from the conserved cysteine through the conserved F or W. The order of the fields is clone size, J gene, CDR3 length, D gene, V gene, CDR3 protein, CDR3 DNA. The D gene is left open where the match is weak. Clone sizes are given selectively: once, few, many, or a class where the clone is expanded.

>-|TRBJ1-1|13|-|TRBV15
CATSRDRKTGAFF
TGTGCCACCAGCAGAGATCGGAAGACAGGAGCTTTCTTT
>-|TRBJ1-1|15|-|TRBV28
CASSPSWGVHTEAFF
TGTGCCAGCAGTCCGTCGTGGGGGGTTCACACTGAAGCTTTCTTT
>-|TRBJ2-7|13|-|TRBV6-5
CASSYVPAGEQYF
TGTGCCAGCAGTTACGTTCCGGCGGGCGAGCAGTACTTC
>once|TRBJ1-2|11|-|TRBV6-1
CATQTGYGYTF
TGTGCCACACAAACAGGTTATGGCTACACCTTC
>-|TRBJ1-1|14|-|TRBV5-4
CASSSTRGNTEAFF
TGTGCCAGCAGCTCAACCCGGGGGAACACTGAAGCTTTCTTT
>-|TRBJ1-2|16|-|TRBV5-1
CASSPYGDRSDYGYTF
TGCGCCAGCAGCCCCTACGGAGACAGATCCGACTATGGCTACACCTTC
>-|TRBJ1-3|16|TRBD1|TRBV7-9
CASSFIAGGTGNTIYF
TGTGCCAGCAGCTTTATCGCAGGGGGTACCGGAAACACCATATATTTT
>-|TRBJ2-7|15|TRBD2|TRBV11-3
CASSSSGTRQGEQYF
TGTGCCAGCAGCTCTTCGGGGACTAGGCAGGGGGAGCAGTACTTC
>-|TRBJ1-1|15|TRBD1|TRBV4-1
CASSRGDRGNTEAFF
TGCGCCAGCAGCCGAGGGGACAGGGGGAACACTGAAGCTTTCTTT
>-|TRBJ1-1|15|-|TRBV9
CASSVTEAMNTEAFF
TGTGCCAGCAGCGTAACAGAAGCAATGAACACTGAAGCTTTCTTT